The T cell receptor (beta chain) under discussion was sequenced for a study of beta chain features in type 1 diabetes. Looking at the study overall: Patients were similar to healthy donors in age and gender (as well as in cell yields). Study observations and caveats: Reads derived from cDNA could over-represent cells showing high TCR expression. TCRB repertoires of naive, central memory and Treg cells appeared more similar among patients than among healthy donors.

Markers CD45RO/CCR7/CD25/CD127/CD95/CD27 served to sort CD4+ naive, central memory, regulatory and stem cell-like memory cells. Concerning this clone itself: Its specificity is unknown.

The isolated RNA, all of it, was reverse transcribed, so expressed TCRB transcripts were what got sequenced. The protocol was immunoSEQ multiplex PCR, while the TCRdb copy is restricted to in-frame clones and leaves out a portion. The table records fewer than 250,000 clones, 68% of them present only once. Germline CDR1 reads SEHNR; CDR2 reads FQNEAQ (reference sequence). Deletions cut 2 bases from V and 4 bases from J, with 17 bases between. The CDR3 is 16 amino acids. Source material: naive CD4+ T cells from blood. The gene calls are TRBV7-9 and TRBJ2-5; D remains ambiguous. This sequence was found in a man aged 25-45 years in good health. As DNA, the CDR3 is TGTGCCAGCAGCTTAATAGCTAGAAGGGTCCGAGAGACCCAGTACTTC. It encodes CASSLIARRVRETQYF.